One sample yielded the 2 T cell receptor beta chains listed below, sequenced in a study of blood T cell repertoires in COVID-19 (TCRdb year 2020). Receptor amplification or capture employed the immunoSEQ multiplex PCR assay. In its TCRdb copy, this immuneACCESS table keeps in-frame sequences only and misses some clones. Where compared with another copy, unresolved V genes explain less than half of these, and the others have no known cause. A total of about 280,000 clones appear in this sample, about nine tenths of them only once. The ten largest make up 2% to 2.5% of the sample. The sequenced material came from peripheral blood. The origin of the receptors is a woman aged 45-60 years who had recovered from COVID-19.

The rearrangement joins TRBV19 to TRBJ2-7; TRBD1 is a possible D gene (6 bases). Germline V gives CDR1 LNHDA, CDR2 SQIVND (reference sequence). The CDR3 length is 15 residues. Deletions cut 4 bases from V and 2 bases from J, with 15 bases between. CDR3: CASSTTRGLAYEQYF. The CDR3 DNA follows: TGTGCCAGTAGTACGACCAGGGGTTTGGCCTACGAGCAGTACTTC.

This chain joins TRBV30 and TRBJ2-1, with D perhaps matching TRBD1 (5 bases). V lost 0 bases to trimming and J lost 4 bases, with 10 bases between them. The CDR3 loop spans 14 amino acids. Germline V gene data show CDR1 as GTSNPN and CDR2 as SVGIG (reference sequence). The DNA of the CDR3 is TGTGCCTGGAGTGTACTGACAGCATACAATGAGCAGTTCTTC. Residues: CAWSVLTAYNEQFF.